The 9 T cell receptor beta chains below all came from one sample that was sequenced in a study of blood T cell repertoires in COVID-19. This table comes from immunoSEQ multiplex PCR, and its TCRdb copy is limited to in-frame clones, with some not included. The sample shows under 60,000 clones, 75% to 95% of them seen only once. Sequences were obtained from peripheral blood. All receptors derive from a man aged 45 to 65 with active COVID-19.

The rearrangement uses TRBV5-1 and TRBJ2-5, with 9 bases that match TRBD2. CDR3 length equals 14 residues. The germline CDR1 and CDR2 sequences are SGHRS and YFSETQ. V lost 3 bases to trimming and J lost 5 bases; unmatched junction nucleotides: 5. CDR3 DNA: TGCGCCAGCAGCTCGACTAGCGGCCAGGAGACCCAGTACTTC. Translating gives CASSSTSGQETQYF.

Worth noting for this clone: The same CDR3 is also encoded by other DNA sequences in this sample. The rearrangement joins TRBV7-9 to TRBJ1-4, with 8 positions matching TRBD1. Germline CDR1 and CDR2: SEHNR and FQNEAQ (reference sequence). Trimming removed 1 base from V and 8 bases from J; junction bases left unmatched: 9. This CDR3 is 16 amino acids long. Here the CDR3 DNA reads TGTGCCAGCAGCTTAGGTCTTGGGACAGGCGGCGAAAAACTGTTTTTT. It encodes CASSLGLGTGGEKLFF.

The V gene is TRBV12-3 or TRBV12-4, the J gene TRBJ2-7; D not resolved. Trimming removed 5 bases at V and 6 bases at J, with 8 bases between. CDR3 length equals 11 residues. CDR3 in DNA: TGTGCCAGCAGTGCCCTCGGCGAGCAGTACTTC. It yields the protein CASSALGEQYF.

This chain joins TRBV3-1 (or the pseudogene TRBV3-2) and TRBJ2-1, with D maybe TRBD2 (5 bases). V lost 3 bases, J lost 10 bases, and 10 bases lay in between. Germline CDR1 and CDR2: LGHDT and YNNKEL (reference sequence). This CDR3 is built from 12 residues. In DNA form, the CDR3 reads TGTGCCAGCAGCCACCTAGCCGGCGAGCAGTTCTTC. Protein: CASSHLAGEQFF.

The chain carries TRBV10-1 and TRBJ1-4, with TRBD1 matching over 8 bases. This CDR3 is built from 17 residues. With V trimmed by 6 bases and J by 8 bases, 17 bases remained unmatched. Germline V CDR1 and CDR2: WNHNN, SYGVQD (reference sequence). As DNA, the CDR3 is TGCGCCAGCAGGCTCCGGGACAGGACACCTGAGAGAGAAAAACTGTTTTTT. It specifies CASRLRDRTPEREKLFF.

The rearrangement uses TRBV11-2 and TRBJ2-1; 8 nucleotides align to TRBD1. There are 14 residues in the CDR3. The trim removed 6 bases at V and 9 bases at J, leaving 10 bases unmatched. The germline gives CDR1 SGHAT, CDR2 FQNNGV. CDR3 bases: TGTGCCAGCAGTTCCCAGGGGGCAGGCGGTGAGCAGTTCTTC. Protein sequence: CASSSQGAGGEQFF.

The chain has TRBV6-5 and TRBJ2-7, with 10 bases lining up with TRBD2. Germline V gene sequence: CDR1 MNHEY, CDR2 SVGAGI. This CDR3 comprises 15 residues. V was clipped by 0 bases and J by 5 bases; unmatched bases: 4. The CDR3 protein is CASSYSEREGHEQYF. For the CDR3, the DNA is TGTGCCAGCAGTTACTCGGAGCGGGAGGGCCACGAGCAGTACTTC.

A single count supports this clone. The chain combines TRBV28 with TRBJ2-1, with TRBD1 matching over 10 bases. The CDR3 covers 18 residues. Germline V CDR1 and CDR2: MDHEN, SYDVKM. Germline trimming cut 5 bases from V and 9 bases from J; bases unmatched to any gene: 19. The CDR3 region has the DNA TGTGCCAGCAGTACCAAAAGAGCCCCGGGGACAGGGGTTTCTGAGCAGTTCTTC. This encodes CASSTKRAPGTGVSEQFF.

The rearrangement uses TRBV28 and TRBJ1-2, with 10 bases that match TRBD1. The CDR3 loop spans 16 amino acids. After removal of 3 bases from V and 2 bases from J, the junction contained 6 bases not matched to a gene. Germline lookup yields CDR1 MDHEN and CDR2 SYDVKM. CDR3 residues: CASSLPDRGLNYGYTF. The CDR3 DNA is TGTGCCAGCAGTTTGCCTGACAGGGGGCTCAACTATGGCTACACCTTC.